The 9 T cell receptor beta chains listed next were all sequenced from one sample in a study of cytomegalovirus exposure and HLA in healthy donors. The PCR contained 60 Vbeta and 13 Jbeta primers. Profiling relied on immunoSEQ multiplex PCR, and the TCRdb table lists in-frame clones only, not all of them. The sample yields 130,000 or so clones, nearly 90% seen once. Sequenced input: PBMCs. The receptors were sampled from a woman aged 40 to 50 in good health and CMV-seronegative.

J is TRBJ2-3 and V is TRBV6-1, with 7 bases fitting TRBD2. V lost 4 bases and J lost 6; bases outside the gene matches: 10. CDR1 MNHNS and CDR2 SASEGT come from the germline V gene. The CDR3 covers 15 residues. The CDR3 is CASSGGTTTQDTQYF. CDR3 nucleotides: TGTGCCAGCAGTGGAGGGACTACTACGCAGGATACGCAGTATTTT.

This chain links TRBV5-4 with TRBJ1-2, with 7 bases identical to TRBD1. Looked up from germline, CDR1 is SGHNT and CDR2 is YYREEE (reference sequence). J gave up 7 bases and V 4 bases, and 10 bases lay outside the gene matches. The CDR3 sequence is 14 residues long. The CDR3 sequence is CASSLATGVSGYTF. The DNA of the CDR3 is TGTGCCAGCAGCCTGGCTACAGGGGTGAGTGGCTACACCTTC. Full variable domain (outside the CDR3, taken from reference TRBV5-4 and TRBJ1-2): ETGVTQSPTHLIKTRGQQVTLRCSSQSGHNTVSWYQQALGQGPQFIFQYYREEENGRGNFPPRFSGLQFPNYSSELNVNALELDDSALYLCASSLATGVSGYTFGSGTRLTVV.

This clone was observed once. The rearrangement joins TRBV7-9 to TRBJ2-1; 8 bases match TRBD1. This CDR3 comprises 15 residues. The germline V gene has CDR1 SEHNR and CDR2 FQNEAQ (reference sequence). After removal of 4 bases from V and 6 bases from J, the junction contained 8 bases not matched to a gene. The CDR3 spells CASSSSGGFGNEQFF. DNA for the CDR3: TGTGCCAGCAGCTCCTCAGGGGGCTTCGGCAATGAGCAGTTCTTC. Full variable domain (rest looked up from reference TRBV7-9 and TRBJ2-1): DTGVSQNPRHKITKRGQNVTFRCDPISEHNRLYWYRQTLGQGPEFLTYFQNEAQLEKSRLLSDRFSAERPKGSFSTLEIQRTEQGDSAMYLCASSSSGGFGNEQFFGPGTRLTVL.

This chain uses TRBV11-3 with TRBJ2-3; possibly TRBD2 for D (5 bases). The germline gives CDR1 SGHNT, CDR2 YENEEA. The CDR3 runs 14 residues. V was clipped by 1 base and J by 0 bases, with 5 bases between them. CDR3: CASSLGTSTDTQYF. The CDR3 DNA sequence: TGTGCCAGCAGCTTAGGGACTAGCACAGATACGCAGTATTTT. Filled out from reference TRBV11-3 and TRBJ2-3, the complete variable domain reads EAGVVQSPRYKIIEKKQPVAFWCNPISGHNTLYWYLQNLGQGPELLIRYENEEAVDDSQLPKDRFSAERLKGVDSTLKIQPAELGDSAVYLCASSLGTSTDTQYFGPGTRLTVL.

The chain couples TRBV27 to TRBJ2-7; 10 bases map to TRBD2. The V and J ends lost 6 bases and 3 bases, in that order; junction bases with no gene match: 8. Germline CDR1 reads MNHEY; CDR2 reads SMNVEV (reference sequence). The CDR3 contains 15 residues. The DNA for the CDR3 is TGTGCCAGCAGCGCCGGGACTAGCGCGAACTACGAGCAGTACTTC. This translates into CASSAGTSANYEQYF.

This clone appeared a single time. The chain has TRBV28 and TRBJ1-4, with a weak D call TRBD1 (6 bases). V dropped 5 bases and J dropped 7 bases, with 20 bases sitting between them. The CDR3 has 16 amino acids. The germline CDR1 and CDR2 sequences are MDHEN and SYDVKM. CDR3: CASSPPQGGGAEKLFF. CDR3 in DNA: TGTGCCAGCAGTCCCCCTCAGGGAGGGGGTGCTGAAAAACTGTTTTTT.

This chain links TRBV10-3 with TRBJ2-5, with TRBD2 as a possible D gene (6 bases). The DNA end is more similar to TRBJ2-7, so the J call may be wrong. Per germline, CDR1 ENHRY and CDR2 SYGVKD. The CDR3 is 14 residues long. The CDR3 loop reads CAISLAVITYEQYF. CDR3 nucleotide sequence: TGTGCCATCAGTTTAGCGGTAATCACCTACGAGCAGTACTTC.

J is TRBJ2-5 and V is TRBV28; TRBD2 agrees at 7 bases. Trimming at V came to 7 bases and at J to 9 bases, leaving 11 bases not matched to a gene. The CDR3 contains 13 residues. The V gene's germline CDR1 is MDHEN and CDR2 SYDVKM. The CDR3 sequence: CASTEREGRPQYF. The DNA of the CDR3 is TGTGCCAGCACCGAAAGGGAGGGGAGACCCCAGTACTTC.

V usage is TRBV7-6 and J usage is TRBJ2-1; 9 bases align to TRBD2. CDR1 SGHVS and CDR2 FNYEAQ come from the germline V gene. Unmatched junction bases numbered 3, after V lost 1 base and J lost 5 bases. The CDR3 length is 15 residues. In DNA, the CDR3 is TGTGCCAGCAGCTTAGGGGCGGGAGGGCACAATGAGCAGTTCTTC. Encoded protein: CASSLGAGGHNEQFF.